A single sample is the source of the 28 T cell receptor beta chains below, sequenced in a study of cytomegalovirus exposure and HLA in healthy donors. The PCR employed 60 Vbeta primers together with 13 Jbeta primers. This table comes from immunoSEQ multiplex PCR, and its TCRdb copy is limited to in-frame clones, with some not included. In the table there are about 130,000 clones, approximately 82% of which are singletons. Sequenced: PBMCs. Every receptor here comes from a man aged 45 to 65 in good health and CMV-seronegative.

The CDR3, as DNA: TGTGCCAGCAGCCCAGGGGACAGGGCGTCCTACGAGCAGTACTTC. It translates to CASSPGDRASYEQYF. V is TRBV7-9 and J is TRBJ2-7; TRBD1 matches at 9 bases. Looked up from germline, CDR1 is SEHNR and CDR2 is FQNEAQ (reference sequence). Trimming removed 5 bases from V and 1 base from J; junction bases left unmatched: 6. The length of the CDR3 is 15 residues.

CDR3 in DNA: TGTGCCAGCAGCGCAGACAGGAGCACCGGGGAGCTGTTTTTT. This gives the protein CASSADRSTGELFF. The chain has TRBV9 and TRBJ2-2, with D possibly matching TRBD1 (6 bases). Germline V gene lookup returns CDR1 SGDLS and CDR2 YYNGEE. V lost 3 bases to trimming and J lost 4 bases, with 10 bases between them. CDR3 length equals 14 residues.

The chain couples TRBV7-6 to TRBJ2-7; 9 nucleotides line up with TRBD1. The CDR3 contains 14 residues. After removal of 5 bases from V and 7 bases from J, the junction contained 9 bases not matched to a gene. From germline, CDR1 is SGHVS and CDR2 FNYEAQ. The CDR3 region is CASSLEETGGEQYF. CDR3 nucleotides: TGTGCCAGCAGCCTAGAGGAGACAGGGGGAGAGCAGTACTTC.

The rearrangement links TRBV13 to TRBJ1-1, with unresolved D. Per germline, CDR1 PRHDT and CDR2 FYEKMQ (reference sequence). The ends were cut back, 3 bases at V and 5 bases at J, with 13 bases in the middle. The CDR3 consists of 14 residues. CDR3 sequence (DNA): TGTGCCAGCAGCTTCCGGCCCCAGGAAACTGAAGCTTTCTTT. Translating gives CASSFRPQETEAFF.

The genes are TRBV13 and TRBJ2-5; 10 bases fit TRBD1. CDR1 is PRHDT, CDR2 FYEKMQ, per germline (reference sequence). CDR3 length: 16 amino acids. V gave up 2 bases and J gave up 2 bases; unmatched junction bases: 5. CDR3 nucleotide sequence: TGTGCCAGCAGCTTACTCCGGGACAGGGGTCAAGAGACCCAGTACTTC. Translated, it gives CASSLLRDRGQETQYF.

The V call is TRBV27, the J call TRBJ2-1, with 10 bases identical to TRBD2. V gave up 2 bases and J gave up 3 bases; unmatched junction bases: 4. The CDR3 spans 16 residues. Germline lookup yields CDR1 MNHEY and CDR2 SMNVEV (reference sequence). The CDR3 DNA follows: TGTGCCAGCAGTTTAGGCACTAGCGGGGACTACAATGAGCAGTTCTTC. Translating gives CASSLGTSGDYNEQFF.

The J gene is TRBJ1-2, the V gene TRBV7-9; D is undetermined. V shed 4 bases and J shed 3 bases, with 9 bases lying between them. The CDR3 is made up of 13 amino acids. The germline CDR1 and CDR2 sequences are SEHNR and FQNEAQ (reference sequence). The CDR3 DNA follows: TGTGCCAGCAGCTCCGAGGGTGACTATGGCTACACCTTC. It specifies CASSSEGDYGYTF.

This clone has just a few counts. This sequence joins TRBV7-9 and TRBJ2-2; the D gene is possibly TRBD2 (6 bases). Germline assignment: CDR1 SEHNR and CDR2 FQNEAQ (reference sequence). This CDR3 region has 17 residues. Trimming took off 1 base at V and 3 bases at J, with 15 bases between the two ends. The CDR3 nucleotides are TGTGCCAGCAGCTTAGGGCCTCTAGCGTCGTACACCGGGGAGCTGTTTTTT. Translating gives CASSLGPLASYTGELFF.

This chain joins TRBV30 and TRBJ2-5; 8 bases map to TRBD1. Looked up from germline, CDR1 is GTSNPN and CDR2 is SVGIG (reference sequence). The CDR3 contains 12 residues. J lost 4 bases, V lost 5 bases, and 3 bases had no gene match. The CDR3 loop is CAWGDRGETQYF. CDR3 in DNA: TGTGCCTGGGGCGACAGGGGAGAGACCCAGTACTTC.

The rearrangement links TRBV19 to TRBJ1-1; TRBD1 agrees at 7 bases. The germline gives CDR1 LNHDA, CDR2 SQIVND (reference sequence). With V trimmed by 4 bases and J by 11 bases, 4 bases remained unmatched. CDR3 length: 11 residues. Written as DNA, the CDR3 is TGTGCCAGTAGTACCCCCAGGGGGGCTTTCTTT. It yields the protein CASSTPRGAFF. Complete variable domain (other parts from reference TRBV19 and TRBJ1-1): DGGITQSPKYLFRKEGQNVTLSCEQNLNHDAMYWYRQDPGQGLRLIYYSQIVNDFQKGDIAEGYSVSREKKESFPLTVTSAQKNPTAFYLCASSTPRGAFFGQGTRLTVV.

The rearrangement links TRBV6-5 to TRBJ1-6; 8 bases match TRBD1. Trimming cost V 4 bases and J 7 bases; bases outside gene matches: 9. This CDR3 is 16 amino acids long. CDR1 is MNHEY and CDR2 is SVGAGI in the germline V gene. The CDR3 nucleotides read TGTGCCAGCAGTTTGCGGGGGCCAGGGGGCAATTCACCCCTCCACTTT. Encoded protein: CASSLRGPGGNSPLHF.

The chain links TRBV2 to TRBJ2-2; a possible D gene is TRBD2 (6 bases). CDR1 and CDR2 from the germline V gene are SNHLY and FYNNEI. Between the trimmed V and J ends, which lost 6 bases and 0 bases, there was a span of 17 bases. The CDR3 sequence is 17 residues long. CDR3 bases: TGTGCCAGCAGGAATCAGGTCGGGACTTCGAACACCGGGGAGCTGTTTTTT. Translated, it gives CASRNQVGTSNTGELFF.

CDR3 residues: CASSAGTAYEQYF. CDR3 nucleotides: TGTGCCAGCAGTGCCGGGACAGCCTACGAGCAGTACTTC. The V gene is TRBV6-1, the J gene TRBJ2-5; 7 bases map to TRBD1. The tail of the sequence fits TRBJ2-7 better, so the J call may be wrong. This CDR3 is 13 amino acids long. Germline V lookup: CDR1 MNHNS, CDR2 SASEGT.

The rearrangement joins TRBV11-3 to TRBJ2-2; D not certain. The CDR3 loop spans 12 amino acids. CDR1 is SGHNT, CDR2 YENEEA, per germline. Trimming pared 6 bases from V and 3 bases from J, leaving 5 bases between. The CDR3 here is CASSPYTGELFF. CDR3 DNA sequence: TGTGCCAGCAGTCCTTACACCGGGGAGCTGTTTTTT.

The chain links TRBV19 to TRBJ1-1; no clear D gene. V was pared by 5 bases and J by 3 bases, with 10 bases between. The length of the CDR3 is 13 residues. In germline, CDR1 is LNHDA, CDR2 SQIVND (reference sequence). CDR3 nucleotide sequence: TGTGCCAGTAGTTTAGGCGCCCACACTGAAGCTTTCTTT. Protein: CASSLGAHTEAFF.

V is TRBV11-2 and J is TRBJ2-2, with TRBD1 as a possible D gene (6 bases). In germline, CDR1 is SGHAT, CDR2 FQNNGV. With 5 bases removed from V and 6 bases from J, the gap between germline ends came to 16 bases. The CDR3 covers 15 residues. The CDR3: CASSGIQQGPGELFF. The CDR3 DNA reads as TGTGCCAGCAGCGGCATACAACAGGGTCCCGGGGAGCTGTTTTTT. The full variable domain, rest sourced from reference TRBV11-2 and TRBJ2-2, is EAGVAQSPRYKIIEKRQSVAFWCNPISGHATLYWYQQILGQGPKLLIQFQNNGVVDDSQLPKDRFSAERLKGVDSTLKIQPAKLEDSAVYLCASSGIQQGPGELFFGEGSRLTVL.

Concerning this clone itself: The sample carries other DNA sequences with the same CDR3. The chain joins TRBV5-4 to TRBJ2-7; D is unresolved. There are 12 residues in the CDR3. In germline, CDR1 is SGHNT, CDR2 YYREEE (reference sequence). Trimming took off 2 bases at V and 4 bases at J, with 7 bases between the two ends. The CDR3 spells CASSLLSYEQYF. For the CDR3, the DNA is TGTGCCAGCAGCTTATTGTCATACGAGCAGTACTTC.

The count of this clone is one. V usage is TRBV10-3 and J usage is TRBJ2-7; 10 positions match TRBD2. The germline CDR1 and CDR2 sequences are ENHRY and SYGVKD. After removal of 2 bases from V and 4 bases from J, the junction contained 2 bases not matched to a gene. This CDR3 is built from 14 residues. This CDR3 is CAISEGLAAYEQYF. CDR3 DNA: TGTGCCATCAGTGAGGGACTAGCGGCATACGAGCAGTACTTC.

V and J are TRBV6-4 and TRBJ1-6; tentatively, D is TRBD1 (6 bases). There are 14 residues in the CDR3. V lost 2 bases and J lost 4, with 6 bases in between. Germline CDR1 is MRHNA and CDR2 is SNTAGT. CDR3: CASSDGQYNSPLHF. The CDR3 nucleotides are TGTGCCAGCAGTGACGGACAGTATAATTCACCCCTCCACTTT.

The genes are TRBV29-1 and TRBJ2-5; D perhaps matches TRBD2 (6 bases). Germline assignment: CDR1 SQVTM and CDR2 ANQGSEA. The V gene lost 3 bases and the J gene lost 1 base, with 9 bases spanning the gap. CDR3 length: 13 residues. In DNA, the CDR3 is TGCAGCGTTGAGGGGGGACGCCAAGAGACCCAGTACTTC. This gives the protein CSVEGGRQETQYF.

The chain employs TRBV7-8 and TRBJ2-3, with 10 bases that match TRBD1. J was trimmed by 1 base and V by 1 base; bases with no gene match: 2. This CDR3 is 16 amino acids long. The germline V gene has CDR1 SGHVS and CDR2 FQNEAQ. The CDR3 bases are TGTGCCAGCAGCTTAGGAGGGACAGGGGGCACAGATACGCAGTATTTT. Residues: CASSLGGTGGTDTQYF.

The chain carries TRBV4-3 and TRBJ2-4; D gene unclear. The CDR3 length is 16 residues. Trimming pared 4 bases from V and 0 bases from J, leaving 13 bases between. Germline V gene lookup returns CDR1 LGHNA and CDR2 YSLEER. The CDR3 DNA reads TGCGCCAGCAGCCGCACTCTCGGGTTAGCCAAAAACATTCAGTACTTC. It translates to CASSRTLGLAKNIQYF.

The chain joins TRBV2 to TRBJ2-2; D is perhaps TRBD2 (5 bases). Germline V gene data show CDR1 as SNHLY and CDR2 as FYNNEI. Trimming took off 8 bases at V and 1 base at J, with 17 bases between the two ends. The CDR3 runs 16 residues. CDR3 loop: CASAPTRVGNTGELFF. In DNA, the CDR3 is TGTGCCAGCGCCCCGACGAGGGTTGGGAACACCGGGGAGCTGTTTTTT. Full variable domain (rest looked up from reference TRBV2 and TRBJ2-2): EPEVTQTPSHQVTQMGQEVILRCVPISNHLYFYWYRQILGQKVEFLVSFYNNEISEKSEIFDDQFSVERPDGSNFTLKIRSTKLEDSAMYFCASAPTRVGNTGELFFGEGSRLTVL.

This clone was counted once. The chain combines TRBV7-2 with TRBJ1-5, with unresolved D. Per germline, CDR1 SGHTA and CDR2 FQGNSA. This CDR3 region has 15 residues. V lost 5 bases to trimming and J lost 1 base, with 12 bases between them. CDR3: CASSPPGGSNQPQHF. In DNA, the CDR3 is TGTGCCAGCAGCCCCCCGGGTGGAAGCAATCAGCCCCAGCATTTT. Full variable domain (missing parts from reference TRBV7-2 and TRBJ1-5): GAGVSQSPSNKVTEKGKDVELRCDPISGHTALYWYRQSLGQGLEFLIYFQGNSAPDKSGLPSDRFSAERTGGSVSTLTIQRTQQEDSAVYLCASSPPGGSNQPQHFGDGTRLSIL.

V is TRBV15 and J is TRBJ1-5, with no clear D. From germline, CDR1 is LNHNV and CDR2 YYDKDF (reference sequence). The CDR3 spans 12 residues. Trimming removed 1 base at V and 8 bases at J, with 6 bases between. In DNA, the CDR3 is TGTGCCACCAGCAGAGTCCCGGAGCCCCAGCATTTT. Protein product: CATSRVPEPQHF.

The chain employs TRBV10-2 and TRBJ2-7; the match to TRBD1 covers 8 bases. The J segment lost 4 bases and the V segment lost 7 bases, leaving 18 bases of the junction unmatched. The CDR3 extends over 17 amino acids. Germline CDR1 is WSHSY and CDR2 is SAAADI. The CDR3, as DNA: TGCGCCAGCAAGCAAGGCCGACACGGACAGGGAAATTACGAGCAGTACTTC. Encoded protein: CASKQGRHGQGNYEQYF.

V and J are TRBV7-9 and TRBJ2-5, with D possibly TRBD1 on 6 matching bases. Trimming stripped 5 bases from V and 5 bases from J, with 12 bases between. Germline V gene sequence: CDR1 SEHNR, CDR2 FQNEAQ (reference sequence). The CDR3 has 13 amino acids. CDR3 sequence: CASSRARGETQYF. The CDR3 bases are TGTGCCAGCAGCAGGGCTAGGGGGGAGACCCAGTACTTC.

The chain employs TRBV4-2 and TRBJ2-1; 10 bases agree with TRBD2. Per the germline V gene, CDR1 is LGHNA and CDR2 is YNFKEQ. The V gene end was trimmed by 3 bases and the J gene end by 8 bases; junction bases not matched to a gene: 4. CDR3 length equals 14 residues. For the CDR3, the DNA is TGTGCCAGCAGCCATCTAGCGGGAGCGGATGAGCAGTTCTTC. This encodes CASSHLAGADEQFF.